This T cell receptor beta chain was identified during a study of CD8+ T cells in alopecia areata. Germline lookup yields CDR1 MGHRA and CDR2 YSYEKL. The germline V and J ends were trimmed by 3 bases and 5 bases, with 4 bases remaining between them. This CDR3 is 11 amino acids long. RNA, once extracted, was reverse transcribed into cDNA for use as the sequencing template. Assay: immunoSEQ multiplex PCR; the TCRdb copy retains only in-frame clones and omits some. Of more than 100,000 clones listed, 65% to 90% are singletons. Notes on the study in general: Patients shared TCRs less clearly than mice did, possibly for HLA-related reasons.

With respect to this clone: The antigen is unknown. Other DNA sequences in the same sample also yield this CDR3.

This sample's treatment: oral pan-JAK inhibitor, 5-10 mg twice daily. The genes are TRBV4-1 and TRBJ1-1; D gene unclear. The clonotype comes from a human donor with alopecia areata. The input for sequencing was CD8+ T cells sorted from blood, taken between weeks 30 and 35, from a patient treated with tofacitinib. Written as DNA, the CDR3 is TGCGCCAGCAGCCATGGGACTGAAGCTTTCTTT. It translates to CASSHGTEAFF.